The 15 T cell receptor beta chains below all came from one sample that was sequenced in a study of OX40 agonist ivuxolimab in advanced cancers. Produced via immunoSEQ multiplex PCR; TCRdb's table is partial and in-frame only. The table lists some 75,000 clones, 65% to 90% of them singletons. The sample was CD4+ or CD8+ T cells sorted from blood, taken in a trial of the OX40 agonist ivuxolimab. The receptors here all came from an adult with an advanced solid tumor such as melanoma, head and neck, liver or kidney cancer.

CDR3 bases: TGTGCCAGCAGGGGACTAGCGGGAGGGCCCTACAATGAGCAGTTCTTC. Amino acids: CASRGLAGGPYNEQFF. The chain couples TRBV11-3 to TRBJ2-1; 16 bases are a match to TRBD2. The CDR3 is 16 residues long. Germline V gene sequence: CDR1 SGHNT, CDR2 YENEEA. V lost 6 bases to trimming and J lost 2 bases; unmatched junction nucleotides: 1.

The V and J genes are TRBV6-1 and TRBJ1-4; TRBD1 aligns across 8 bases. CDR1 and CDR2 from the germline V gene are MNHNS and SASEGT. The CDR3 sequence is 15 residues long. The ends lost 6 bases at V and 6 bases at J; junction bases unmatched: 9. DNA for the CDR3: TGTGCCAGCAGCCCTGACAGGGGAGGGTATGAAAAACTGTTTTTT. This codes for CASSPDRGGYEKLFF.

V usage is TRBV15 and J usage is TRBJ1-2; possibly TRBD1 for D (6 bases). Trimming pared 6 bases from V and 8 bases from J, leaving 13 bases between. Per the germline V gene, CDR1 is LNHNV and CDR2 is YYDKDF (reference sequence). CDR3 length equals 12 residues. As DNA, the CDR3 is TGTGCCACCAGTCCTAATCAGGGGGGCTACACCTTC. Translation: CATSPNQGGYTF.

The V call is TRBV19, the J call TRBJ1-1, with TRBD1 identical over 8 bases. Germline CDR1 LNHDA, CDR2 SQIVND (reference sequence). Trimming removed 3 bases from V and 5 bases from J; junction bases left unmatched: 5. This CDR3 is 14 amino acids long. CDR3: CASSIGQGGTEAFF. For the CDR3, the DNA is TGTGCCAGTAGTATCGGACAGGGTGGTACTGAAGCTTTCTTT.

Only one count was recorded for this clone. This sequence joins TRBV7-2 and TRBJ1-2; D might be TRBD1 (6 bases). V was trimmed by 5 bases and J by 12 bases, leaving 19 bases between them. This CDR3 has 13 residues. The V gene's germline CDR1 is SGHTA and CDR2 FQGNSA. The CDR3 coding sequence is TGTGCCAGCAGCGTAGGGTGGGACAAAAGAAACACCTTC. It translates to CASSVGWDKRNTF.

This clone was counted between two and nine times. The chain employs TRBV11-3 and TRBJ2-2; maybe TRBD2 (6 bases). V lost 3 bases, J lost 0 bases, and 17 bases lay in between. The CDR3 runs to 18 residues. The germline gives CDR1 SGHNT, CDR2 YENEEA. CDR3: CASSLTLWERANTGELFF. CDR3 coding DNA: TGTGCCAGCAGCTTGACGCTCTGGGAGCGGGCGAACACCGGGGAGCTGTTTTTT.

The CDR3 loop is CASSWGSYEQYF. Here the CDR3 DNA reads TGTGCCAGCAGCTGGGGCTCCTACGAGCAGTACTTC. The rearrangement joins TRBV11-1 to TRBJ2-7, with unresolved D. The CDR3 sequence is 12 residues long. Germline lookup yields CDR1 SGHAT and CDR2 FQDESV (reference sequence). V was pared by 4 bases and J by 0 bases, with 4 bases between.

V gene TRBV11-3 combines with J gene TRBJ1-4; possible D gene TRBD1, 6 bases. Trimming left V 4 bases short and J 4 bases short, with 19 bases between. The germline V gene has CDR1 SGHNT and CDR2 YENEEA. The CDR3 covers 17 residues. Here the CDR3 reads CASSSPYTGPGNEKLFF. The CDR3 nucleotides are TGTGCCAGCAGCTCGCCTTATACAGGGCCGGGTAATGAAAAACTGTTTTTT.

The chain recombines TRBV11-1 with TRBJ2-3, with 11 bases that match TRBD2. Germline V lookup: CDR1 SGHAT, CDR2 FQDESV (reference sequence). With V trimmed by 5 bases and J by 2 bases, 6 bases remained unmatched. This CDR3 has 16 residues. CDR3 residues: CASSTGTSGHTDTQYF. The CDR3 coding sequence is TGTGCCAGCAGCACCGGGACTAGCGGACACACAGATACGCAGTATTTT.

The J gene is TRBJ1-5, the V gene TRBV19; a weak D match, TRBD1 (5 bases). CDR3 length: 17 amino acids. Per germline, CDR1 LNHDA and CDR2 SQIVND (reference sequence). Trimming removed 2 bases at V and 0 bases at J, with 14 bases between. Written as DNA, the CDR3 is TGTGCCAGTAGTATACCACCGGGGCGCAATAGCAATCAGCCCCAGCATTTT. It is translated as CASSIPPGRNSNQPQHF.

CDR3 DNA: TGTGCTAGTGGTTTGGGGGACAGGGGGGACACCATATATTTT. Protein sequence: CASGLGDRGDTIYF. This sequence joins TRBV12-5 and TRBJ1-3; TRBD1 aligns across 11 bases. This CDR3 has 14 residues. The germline CDR1 and CDR2 sequences are LGHNT and FRNRAP. The V and J ends lost 1 base and 8 bases, in that order; junction bases with no gene match: 1.

J is TRBJ1-5 and V is TRBV5-8; D remains unclear. The CDR3 is made up of 13 amino acids. In germline, CDR1 is SGHTS, CDR2 YDEGEE. Trimming removed 4 bases at V and 8 bases at J, with 13 bases between. The CDR3 loop is CASSRRFGKPQHF. CDR3 sequence (DNA): TGTGCCAGCAGCCGTAGGTTTGGGAAGCCCCAGCATTTT.

Only one count was recorded for this clone. V gene TRBV21-1 combines with J gene TRBJ2-1; the listed D gene, TRBD2, was not tested against the DNA. TRBV21-1 is annotated as a pseudogene. The CDR3 covers 17 residues. The CDR3 is CASSKAIREGLYNEQFF. CDR3 coding DNA: TGTGCCAGCAGCAAAGCGATTCGGGAGGGCCTCTACAATGAGCAGTTCTTC.

This clone was picked up one time. This sequence joins TRBV7-3 and TRBJ2-3, with 7 positions matching TRBD1. The CDR3 totals 13 residues. Trimming took 4 bases from V and 4 from J; bases not matched to a gene: 2. Germline assignment: CDR1 SGHTA and CDR2 FQGTGA. CDR3 residues: CASSSTGADTQYF. In DNA, the CDR3 is TGTGCCAGCAGCTCCACAGGGGCAGATACGCAGTATTTT.

The chain uses TRBV11-3 and TRBJ1-1, with TRBD1 matching 9 bases. This CDR3 contains 13 residues. V was clipped by 5 bases and J by 4 bases; unmatched bases: 2. Germline V gives CDR1 SGHNT, CDR2 YENEEA. The CDR3 coding sequence is TGTGCCAGCAGCCCGACAGGGGGCACTGAAGCTTTCTTT. This codes for CASSPTGGTEAFF. Supplemented by reference TRBV11-3 and TRBJ1-1, the full variable domain reads EAGVVQSPRYKIIEKKQPVAFWCNPISGHNTLYWYLQNLGQGPELLIRYENEEAVDDSQLPKDRFSAERLKGVDSTLKIQPAELGDSAVYLCASSPTGGTEAFFGQGTRLTVV.